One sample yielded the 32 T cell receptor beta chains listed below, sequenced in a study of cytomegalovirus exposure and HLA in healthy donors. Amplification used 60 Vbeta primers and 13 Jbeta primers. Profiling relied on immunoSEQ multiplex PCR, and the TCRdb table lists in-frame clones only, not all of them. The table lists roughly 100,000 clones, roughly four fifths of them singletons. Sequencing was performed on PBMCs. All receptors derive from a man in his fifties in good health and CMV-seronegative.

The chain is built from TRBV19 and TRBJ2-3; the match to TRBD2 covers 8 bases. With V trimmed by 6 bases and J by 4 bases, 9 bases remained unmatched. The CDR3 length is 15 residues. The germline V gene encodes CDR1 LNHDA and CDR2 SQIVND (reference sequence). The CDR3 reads CASRGLAGRADTQYF. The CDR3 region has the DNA TGTGCCAGTAGGGGATTAGCGGGAAGGGCAGATACGCAGTATTTT.

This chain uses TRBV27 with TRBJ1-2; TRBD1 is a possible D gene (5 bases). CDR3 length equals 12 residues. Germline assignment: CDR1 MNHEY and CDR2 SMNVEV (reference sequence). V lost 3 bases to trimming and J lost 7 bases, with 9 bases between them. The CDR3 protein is CASSFPQGGYTF. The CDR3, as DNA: TGTGCCAGCAGTTTCCCCCAGGGTGGCTACACCTTC.

The CDR3 is CASSEARGGTQYF. CDR3 DNA: TGTGCCAGCAGTGAAGCGCGGGGGGGTACGCAGTATTTT. The rearrangement joins TRBV6-1 to TRBJ2-3; the match to TRBD2 covers 9 bases. The V segment lost 0 bases and the J segment 8 bases; nucleotides outside the gene matches: 0. The germline V gene encodes CDR1 MNHNS and CDR2 SASEGT. This CDR3 is built from 13 residues.

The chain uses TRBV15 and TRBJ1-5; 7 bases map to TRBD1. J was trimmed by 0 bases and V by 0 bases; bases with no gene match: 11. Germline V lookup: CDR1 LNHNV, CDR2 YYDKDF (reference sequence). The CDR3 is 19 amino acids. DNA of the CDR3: TGTGCCACCAGCAGAGATGGAGGTAATAGGGGGCCTAGCAATCAGCCCCAGCATTTT. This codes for CATSRDGGNRGPSNQPQHF.

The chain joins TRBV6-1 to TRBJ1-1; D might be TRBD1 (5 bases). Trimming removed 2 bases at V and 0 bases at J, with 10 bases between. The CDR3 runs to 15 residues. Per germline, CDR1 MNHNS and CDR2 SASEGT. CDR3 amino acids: CASSENHRLNTEAFF. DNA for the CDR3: TGTGCCAGCAGTGAAAACCACAGGTTGAACACTGAAGCTTTCTTT.

CDR3 in DNA: TGTGCCAGCAGTACAGCCTACCTCTACGAGCAGTACTTC. Protein product: CASSTAYLYEQYF. The chain couples TRBV2 to TRBJ2-5; D remains ambiguous. The DNA end is more similar to TRBJ2-7, so the J call may be wrong. The CDR3 has 13 amino acids. CDR1 SNHLY and CDR2 FYNNEI come from the germline V gene.

CDR3 DNA: TGTGCCAGCGGGGGCGGCCTTGGGGCCGGGGAGCTGTTTTTT. Protein: CASGGGLGAGELFF. This chain joins TRBV6-1 and TRBJ2-2; the D gene is possibly TRBD1 (6 bases). This CDR3 has 14 residues. Germline V CDR1 and CDR2: MNHNS, SASEGT. Trimming shortened V by 8 bases and J by 6 bases, and 16 bases separated the two germline ends.

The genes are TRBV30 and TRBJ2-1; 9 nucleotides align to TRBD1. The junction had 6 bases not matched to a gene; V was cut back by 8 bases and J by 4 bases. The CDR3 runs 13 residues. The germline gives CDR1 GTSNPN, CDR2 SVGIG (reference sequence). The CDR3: CAARQGVYNEQFF. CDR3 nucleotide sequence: TGTGCCGCGCGACAGGGGGTGTACAATGAGCAGTTCTTC. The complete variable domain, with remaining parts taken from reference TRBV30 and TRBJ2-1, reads SQTIHQWPATLVQPVGSPLSLECTVEGTSNPNLYWYRQAAGRGLQLLFYSVGIGQISSEVPQNLSASRPQDRQFILSSKKLLLSDSGFYLCAARQGVYNEQFFGPGTRLTVL.

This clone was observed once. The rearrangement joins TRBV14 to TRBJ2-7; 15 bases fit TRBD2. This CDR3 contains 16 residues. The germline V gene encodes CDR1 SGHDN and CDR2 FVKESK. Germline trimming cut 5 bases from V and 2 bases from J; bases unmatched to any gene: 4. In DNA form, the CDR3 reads TGTGCCAGCAGCGTAGGACTAGCGGGAGGGCCCTACGAGCAGTACTTC. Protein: CASSVGLAGGPYEQYF.

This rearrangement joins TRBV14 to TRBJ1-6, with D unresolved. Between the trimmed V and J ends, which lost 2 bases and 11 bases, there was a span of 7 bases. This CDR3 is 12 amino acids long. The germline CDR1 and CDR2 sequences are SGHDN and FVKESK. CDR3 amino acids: CASSQSKPPLHF. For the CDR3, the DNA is TGTGCCAGCAGCCAATCTAAGCCACCCCTCCACTTT.

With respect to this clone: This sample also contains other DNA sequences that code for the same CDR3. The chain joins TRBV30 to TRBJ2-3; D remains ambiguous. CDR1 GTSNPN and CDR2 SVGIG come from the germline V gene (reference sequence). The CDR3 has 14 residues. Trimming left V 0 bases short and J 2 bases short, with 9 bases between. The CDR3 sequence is CAWSVGRHTDTQYF. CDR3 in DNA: TGTGCCTGGAGTGTAGGTAGACACACAGATACGCAGTATTTT.

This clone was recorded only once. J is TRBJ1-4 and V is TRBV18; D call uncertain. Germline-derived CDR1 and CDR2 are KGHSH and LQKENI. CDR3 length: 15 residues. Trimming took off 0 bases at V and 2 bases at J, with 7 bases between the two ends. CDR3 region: CASSPPGGTNEKLFF. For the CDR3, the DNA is TGTGCCAGCTCACCACCGGGAGGGACTAATGAAAAACTGTTTTTT.

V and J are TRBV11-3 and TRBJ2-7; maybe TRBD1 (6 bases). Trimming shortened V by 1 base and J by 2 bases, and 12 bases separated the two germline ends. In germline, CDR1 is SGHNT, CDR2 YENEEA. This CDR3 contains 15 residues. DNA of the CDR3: TGTGCCAGCAGCTTAGGTCCACAGGGACCCTACGAGCAGTACTTC. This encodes CASSLGPQGPYEQYF.

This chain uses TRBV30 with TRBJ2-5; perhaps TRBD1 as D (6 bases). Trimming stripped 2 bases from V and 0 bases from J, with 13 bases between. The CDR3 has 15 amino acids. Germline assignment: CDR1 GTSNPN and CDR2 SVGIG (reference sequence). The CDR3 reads CAWSKGDQYQETQYF. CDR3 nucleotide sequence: TGTGCCTGGAGTAAGGGGGACCAGTACCAAGAGACCCAGTACTTC.

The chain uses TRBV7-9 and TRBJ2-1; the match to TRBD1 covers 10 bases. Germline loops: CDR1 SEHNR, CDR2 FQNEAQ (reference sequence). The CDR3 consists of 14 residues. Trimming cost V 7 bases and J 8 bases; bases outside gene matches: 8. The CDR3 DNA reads TGTGCCAGCACCCTGGGACAGGGGATGGATGAGCAGTTCTTC. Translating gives CASTLGQGMDEQFF.

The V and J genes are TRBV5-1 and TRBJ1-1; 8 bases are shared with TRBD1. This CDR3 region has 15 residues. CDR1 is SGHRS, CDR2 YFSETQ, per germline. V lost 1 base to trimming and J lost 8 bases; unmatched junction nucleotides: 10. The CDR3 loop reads CASSLISGGLGEAFF. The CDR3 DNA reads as TGCGCCAGCAGCTTGATTTCAGGGGGCTTAGGGGAAGCTTTCTTT.

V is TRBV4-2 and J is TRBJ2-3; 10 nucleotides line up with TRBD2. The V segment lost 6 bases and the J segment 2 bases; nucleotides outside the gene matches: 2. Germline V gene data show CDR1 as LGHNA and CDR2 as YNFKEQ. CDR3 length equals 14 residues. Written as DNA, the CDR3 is TGTGCCAGCAGGGGACTAGCGTTCACAGATACGCAGTATTTT. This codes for CASRGLAFTDTQYF.

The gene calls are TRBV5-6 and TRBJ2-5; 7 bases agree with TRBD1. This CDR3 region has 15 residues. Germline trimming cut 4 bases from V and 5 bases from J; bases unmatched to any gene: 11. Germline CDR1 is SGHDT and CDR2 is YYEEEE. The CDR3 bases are TGTGCCAGCAGCAACATCGACAGGGCAAGGGAGACCCAGTACTTC. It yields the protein CASSNIDRARETQYF.

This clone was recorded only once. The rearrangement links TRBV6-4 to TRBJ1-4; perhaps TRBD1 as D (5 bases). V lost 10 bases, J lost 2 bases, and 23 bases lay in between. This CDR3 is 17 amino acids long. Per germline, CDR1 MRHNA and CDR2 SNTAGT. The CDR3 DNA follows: TGTGCCAACAAGAACCTCTGGAGGGGTACGACTAATGAAAAACTGTTTTTT. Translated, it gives CANKNLWRGTTNEKLFF.

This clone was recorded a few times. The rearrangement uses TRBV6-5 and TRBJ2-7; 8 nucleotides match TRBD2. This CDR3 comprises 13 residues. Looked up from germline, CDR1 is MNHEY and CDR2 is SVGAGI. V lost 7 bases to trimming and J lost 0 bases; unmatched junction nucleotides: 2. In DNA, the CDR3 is TGTGCCAGCACGACTAGCGACTCCTACGAGCAGTACTTC. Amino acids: CASTTSDSYEQYF.

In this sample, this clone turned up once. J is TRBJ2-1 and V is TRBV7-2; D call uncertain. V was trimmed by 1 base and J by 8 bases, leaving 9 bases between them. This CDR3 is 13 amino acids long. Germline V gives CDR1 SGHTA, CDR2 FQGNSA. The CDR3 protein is CASSLVASYEQFF. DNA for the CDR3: TGTGCCAGCAGCTTAGTGGCAAGTTATGAGCAGTTCTTC.

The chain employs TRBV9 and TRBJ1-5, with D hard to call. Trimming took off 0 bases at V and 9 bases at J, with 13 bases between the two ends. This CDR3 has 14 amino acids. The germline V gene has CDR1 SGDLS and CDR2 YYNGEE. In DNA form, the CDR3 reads TGTGCCAGCAGCGTAGAACGGGAAAGTGGGCCCCAGCATTTT. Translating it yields CASSVERESGPQHF.

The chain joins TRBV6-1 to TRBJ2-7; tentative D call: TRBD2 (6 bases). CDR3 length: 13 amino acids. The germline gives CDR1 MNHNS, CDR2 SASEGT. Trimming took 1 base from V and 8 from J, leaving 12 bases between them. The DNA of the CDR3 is TGTGCCAGCAGTGAAGGGAGGGAGGTGCAGCAGTACTTC. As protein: CASSEGREVQQYF.

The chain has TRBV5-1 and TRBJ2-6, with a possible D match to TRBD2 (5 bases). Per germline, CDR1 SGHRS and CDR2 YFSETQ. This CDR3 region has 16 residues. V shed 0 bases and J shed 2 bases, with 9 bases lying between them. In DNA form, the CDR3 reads TGCGCCAGCAGCTTGGAACCGGGGACTGGGGCCAACGTCCTGACTTTC. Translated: CASSLEPGTGANVLTF.

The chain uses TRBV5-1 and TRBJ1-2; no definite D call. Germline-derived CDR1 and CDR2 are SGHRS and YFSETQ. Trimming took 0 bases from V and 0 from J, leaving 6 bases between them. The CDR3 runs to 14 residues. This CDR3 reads CASSLDAANYGYTF. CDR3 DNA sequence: TGCGCCAGCAGCTTGGACGCAGCTAACTATGGCTACACCTTC.

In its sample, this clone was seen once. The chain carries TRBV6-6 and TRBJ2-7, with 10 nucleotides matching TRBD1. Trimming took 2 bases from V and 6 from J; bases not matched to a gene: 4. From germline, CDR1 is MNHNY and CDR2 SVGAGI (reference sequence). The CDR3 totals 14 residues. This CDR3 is CASSYRRTGGEQYF. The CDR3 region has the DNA TGTGCCAGCAGTTACAGAAGGACAGGGGGCGAGCAGTACTTC.

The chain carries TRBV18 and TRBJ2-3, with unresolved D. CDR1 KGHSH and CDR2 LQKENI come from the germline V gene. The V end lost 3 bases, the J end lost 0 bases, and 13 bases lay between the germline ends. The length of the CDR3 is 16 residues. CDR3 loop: CASSPKSLSSTDTQYF. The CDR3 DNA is TGTGCCAGCTCACCCAAAAGTCTATCCAGCACAGATACGCAGTATTTT.

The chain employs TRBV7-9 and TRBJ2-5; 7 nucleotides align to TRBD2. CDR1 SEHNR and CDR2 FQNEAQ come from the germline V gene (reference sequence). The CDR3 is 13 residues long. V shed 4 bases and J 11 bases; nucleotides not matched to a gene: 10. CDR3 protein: CASSSGGGDYQYF. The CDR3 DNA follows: TGTGCCAGCAGCTCCGGGGGTGGGGACTATCAGTACTTC.

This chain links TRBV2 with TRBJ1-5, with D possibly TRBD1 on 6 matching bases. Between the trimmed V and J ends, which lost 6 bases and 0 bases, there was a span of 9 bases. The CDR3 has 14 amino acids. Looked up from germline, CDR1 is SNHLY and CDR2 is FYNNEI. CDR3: CASSKDSSNQPQHF. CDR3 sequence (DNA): TGTGCCAGCAGCAAGGACAGTAGCAATCAGCCCCAGCATTTT.

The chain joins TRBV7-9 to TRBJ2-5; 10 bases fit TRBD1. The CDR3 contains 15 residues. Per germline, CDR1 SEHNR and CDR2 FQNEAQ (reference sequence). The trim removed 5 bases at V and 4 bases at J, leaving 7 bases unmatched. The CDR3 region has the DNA TGTGCCAGCAGCAAAAGGGACAGGGGCCGAGAGACCCAGTACTTC. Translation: CASSKRDRGRETQYF.

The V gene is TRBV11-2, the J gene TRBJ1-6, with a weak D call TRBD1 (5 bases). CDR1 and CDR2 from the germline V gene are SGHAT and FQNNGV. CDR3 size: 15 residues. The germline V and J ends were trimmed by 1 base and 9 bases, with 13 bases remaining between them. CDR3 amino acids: CASSLVGQGVSPLHF. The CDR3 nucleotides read TGTGCCAGCAGCTTAGTGGGGCAGGGTGTTTCACCCCTCCACTTT.

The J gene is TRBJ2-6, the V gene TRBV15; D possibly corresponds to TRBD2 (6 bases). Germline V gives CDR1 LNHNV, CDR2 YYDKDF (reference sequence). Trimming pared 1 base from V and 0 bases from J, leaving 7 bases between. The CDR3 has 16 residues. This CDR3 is CATSRGGASGANVLTF. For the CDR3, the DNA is TGTGCCACCAGCAGAGGCGGGGCCTCTGGGGCCAACGTCCTGACTTTC.